Given below is one T cell receptor beta chain in context. No antigen is known for it. The sample originates from a study of cytomegalovirus exposure and HLA in healthy donors. CDR1 is MDHEN, CDR2 SYDVKM, per germline. The CDR3 runs to 14 residues. Between the trimmed V and J ends, which lost 3 bases and 1 base, there was a span of 6 bases. General study points: Using the classifier, cytomegalovirus status was reportedly diagnosed with high specificity and sensitivity.

PCR amplification relied on 60 Vbeta primers (plus 13 Jbeta primers). Original handling: A later analysis counted tens of millions of unique TCR beta chains, around 12 million shared. Generated by immunoSEQ multiplex PCR, the TCRdb table keeps only in-frame clones and is missing some. That table is the source of V, J and clone size, and D and trimming were worked out from the DNA. The table shows over 200,000 clones, with over 80% occurring only once. The source of this sequence is a man aged 35 to 55 in good health and CMV-seropositive. V usage is TRBV28 and J usage is TRBJ1-4; possibly TRBD1 for D (6 bases). Sequencing used PBMCs. CDR3 residues: CASSLTGTNEKLFF. For the CDR3, the DNA is TGTGCCAGCAGTTTGACAGGAACTAATGAAAAACTGTTTTTT. The full variable domain, its missing parts supplied by reference TRBV28 and TRBJ1-4, is DVKVTQSSRYLVKRTGEKVFLECVQDMDHENMFWYRQDPGLGLRLIYFSYDVKMKEKGDIPEGYSVSREKKERFSLILESASTNQTSMYLCASSLTGTNEKLFFGSGTQLSVL.